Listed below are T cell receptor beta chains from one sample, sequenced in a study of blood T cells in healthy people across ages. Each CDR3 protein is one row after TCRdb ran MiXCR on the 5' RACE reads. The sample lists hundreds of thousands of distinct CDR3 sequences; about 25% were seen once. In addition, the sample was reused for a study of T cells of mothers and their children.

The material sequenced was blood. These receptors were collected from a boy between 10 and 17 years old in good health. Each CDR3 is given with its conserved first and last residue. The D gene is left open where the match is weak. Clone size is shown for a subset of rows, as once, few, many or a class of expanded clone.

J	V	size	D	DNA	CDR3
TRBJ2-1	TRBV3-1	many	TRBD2	TGTGCCAGCAGCCAAGATCTAGCGGGGGATATAAGCTCCTACAATGAGCAGTTCTTC	CASSQDLAGDISSYNEQFF
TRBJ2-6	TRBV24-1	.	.	TGTGCCACCAGTGACCCCAGCGACCTCTCTGGGGCCAACGTCCTGACTTTC	CATSDPSDLSGANVLTF
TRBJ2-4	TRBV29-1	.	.	TGCAGCGCCAGACTAGAGGATAACATTCAGTACTTC	CSARLEDNIQYF
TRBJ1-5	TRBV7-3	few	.	TGTGCCAGCTCAACCCCAGGGGCAAGCAATCAGCCCCAGCATTTT	CASSTPGASNQPQHF
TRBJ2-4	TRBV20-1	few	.	TGCAGTGCCAACCAAATAGCCAAAAACATTCAGTACTTC	CSANQIAKNIQYF
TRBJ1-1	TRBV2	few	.	TGTGCCAGCAGTGTAAGCCTGAACACTGAAGCTTTCTTT	CASSVSLNTEAFF
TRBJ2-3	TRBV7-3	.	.	TGTGCCAGCAGCTGGACGGGACGGAACACAGATACGCAGTATTTT	CASSWTGRNTDTQYF
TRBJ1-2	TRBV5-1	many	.	TGCGCCAGCAGCTTGACAGGGTCAGGCGGCTACACCTTC	CASSLTGSGGYTF
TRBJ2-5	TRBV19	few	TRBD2	TGTGCCAGTAGCCCTAGCGGGTACTACCAAGAGACCCAGTACTTC	CASSPSGYYQETQYF
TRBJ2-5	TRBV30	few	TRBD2	TGTGCCTGGAGTGTAGGTCTGACTAGCGGGGGCCAAGAGACCCAGTACTTC	CAWSVGLTSGGQETQYF
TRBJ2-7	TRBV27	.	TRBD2	TGTGCCAGCTGGACATTAGCGGGCGGCCCCTACGAGCAGTACTTC	CASWTLAGGPYEQYF
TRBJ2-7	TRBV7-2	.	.	TGTGCCAGCAGCTTAGCCGTGGGGGAGCAGTACTTC	CASSLAVGEQYF
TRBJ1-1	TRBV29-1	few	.	TGCAGCGTTGAAGAAGGGATCCAGGCTGAAGCTTTCTTT	CSVEEGIQAEAFF
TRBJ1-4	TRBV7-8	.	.	TGTGCCAGCAGCTTAGGCAGGGTAGTCGCAACTAATGAAAAACTGTTTTTT	CASSLGRVVATNEKLFF
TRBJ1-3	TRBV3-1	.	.	TGTGCCAGCAGCCAAGTAGGGGCACCCGGTGGAAACACCATATATTTT	CASSQVGAPGGNTIYF
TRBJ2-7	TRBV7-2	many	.	TGTGCCAGCAGCCCAATCTTGGGCGTATCCTCCTACGAGCAGTACTTC	CASSPILGVSSYEQYF
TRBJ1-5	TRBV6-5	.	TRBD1	TGTGCCAGCAGTCACAACAGGGGGGATCAGCCCCAGCATTTT	CASSHNRGDQPQHF
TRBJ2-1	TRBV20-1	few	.	TGCAGTGCTAGAGATCCTATCCCTCCTGGGAATGAGCAGTTCTTC	CSARDPIPPGNEQFF
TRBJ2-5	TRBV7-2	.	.	TGTGCCAGCAGCTTAGGGATAGAGACCCAGTACTTC	CASSLGIETQYF
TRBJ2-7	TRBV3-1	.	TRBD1	TGTGCCAGCAGCCGAAGGGACAGTTTCTACGAGCAGTACTTC	CASSRRDSFYEQYF
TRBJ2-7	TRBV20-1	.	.	TGCAGTGCAGGGGACCCAGGGATCCCCTCCTACGAGCAGTACTTC	CSAGDPGIPSYEQYF
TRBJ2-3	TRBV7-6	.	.	TGTGCCAGCAGCCCTCGGGACTCCTCTTATAGCACAGATACGCAGTATTTT	CASSPRDSSYSTDTQYF
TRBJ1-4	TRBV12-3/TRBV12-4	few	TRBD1	TGTGCCAGCATCAGCCGGGACAGGGGGCCTAGGACTAATGAAAAACTGTTTTTT	CASISRDRGPRTNEKLFF
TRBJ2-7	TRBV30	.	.	TGTGCCTGGAGTGAAAGCTATAGTTACGAGCAGTACTTC	CAWSESYSYEQYF
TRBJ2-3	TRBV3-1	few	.	TGTGCCAGCAGCCATGCAAGTACGCAGTATTTT	CASSHASTQYF
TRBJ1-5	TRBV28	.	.	TGTGCCAGCAGTTTACCGGGACAGCCCCAGCATTTT	CASSLPGQPQHF
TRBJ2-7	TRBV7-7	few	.	TGTGCTAGCAGCTTAAAGATGGGCTACGAGCAGTACTTC	CASSLKMGYEQYF
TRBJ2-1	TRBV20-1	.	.	TGCAGTGCCCAAAACCCGGGAGCCCTATCCTACAATGAGCAGTTCTTC	CSAQNPGALSYNEQFF